The source of this TCR beta chain is a study of T cell responses to AZD1222 COVID-19 vaccine. Regarding the study as a whole: Spike-specific TCR breadth and depth went up after people got two AZD1222 doses.

Data came from immunoSEQ multiplex PCR; TCRdb stores just in-frame clones and leaves some out. The sample consists of 120,000 or so clones, 81% of them appearing once. This CDR3 spans 17 amino acids. V was shortened by 3 bases and J by 4 bases, with 18 bases between the two germline ends. Germline loops: CDR1 SGHAT, CDR2 FQNNGV. With respect to this clone: Its target is not known.

The chain recombines TRBV11-2 with TRBJ1-4; D gene uncertain. This material consisted of peripheral blood, taken on day 0 of AZD1222 vaccination. The clonotype originates from an adult in good health. CDR3 coding DNA: TGTGCCAGCAGCTTTACCGCGACGGCCCCATTTAATGAAAAACTGTTTTTT. Its translation is CASSFTATAPFNEKLFF. Together with reference TRBV11-2 and TRBJ1-4, the CDR3 gives the full variable domain: EAGVAQSPRYKIIEKRQSVAFWCNPISGHATLYWYQQILGQGPKLLIQFQNNGVVDDSQLPKDRFSAERLKGVDSTLKIQPAKLEDSAVYLCASSFTATAPFNEKLFFGSGTQLSVL.